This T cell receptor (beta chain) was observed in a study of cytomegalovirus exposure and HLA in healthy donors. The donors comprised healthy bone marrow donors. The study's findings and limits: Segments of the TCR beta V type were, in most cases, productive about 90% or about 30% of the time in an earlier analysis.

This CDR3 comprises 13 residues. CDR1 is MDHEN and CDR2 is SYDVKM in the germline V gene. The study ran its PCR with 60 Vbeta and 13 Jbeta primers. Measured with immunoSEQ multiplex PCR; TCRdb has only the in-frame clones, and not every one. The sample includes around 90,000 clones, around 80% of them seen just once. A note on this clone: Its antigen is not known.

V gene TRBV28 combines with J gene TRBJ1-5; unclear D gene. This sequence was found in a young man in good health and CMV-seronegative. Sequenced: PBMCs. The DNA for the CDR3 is TGTGCAGTGGGTCCCATAGCCAATCAGCCCCAGCATTTT. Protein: CAVGPIANQPQHF.